These 20 T cell receptor beta chains were sequenced from one sample in a study of blood T cell repertoires in COVID-19. Here immunoSEQ multiplex PCR was the method, and the copy in TCRdb shows in-frame clones only, minus some. The sample records about 230,000 clones, 75% to 85% being singletons. Sequences were obtained from peripheral blood. These receptors all come from a woman aged 40 to 49 who had recovered from COVID-19.

The chain couples TRBV5-4 to TRBJ1-1, with 7 bases aligning to TRBD1. CDR1 is SGHNT, CDR2 YYREEE, per germline (reference sequence). Trimming at V came to 4 bases and at J to 0 bases, leaving 9 bases not matched to a gene. This CDR3 spans 16 amino acids. The CDR3 DNA is TGTGCCAGCAGCGATTCGGACAGGAGAATGAACACTGAAGCTTTCTTT. Its translation: CASSDSDRRMNTEAFF.

The rearrangement joins TRBV5-1 to TRBJ1-1; D remains unclear. V lost 4 bases to trimming and J lost 3 bases, with 13 bases between them. Germline-derived CDR1 and CDR2 are SGHRS and YFSETQ. The CDR3 totals 14 residues. CDR3 protein: CASSPFGADTEAFF. The CDR3 DNA is TGCGCCAGCAGCCCCTTTGGCGCGGACACTGAAGCTTTCTTT.

The chain has TRBV13 and TRBJ2-3; D is possibly TRBD2 (5 bases). This CDR3 comprises 15 residues. Germline V lookup: CDR1 PRHDT, CDR2 FYEKMQ (reference sequence). Deletions cut 5 bases from V and 0 bases from J, with 12 bases between. For the CDR3, the DNA is TGTGCCAGCAGCCCCCCGGGGAGTAGCACAGATACGCAGTATTTT. Translated: CASSPPGSSTDTQYF.

This clone was recorded only once. V is TRBV6-5 and J is TRBJ2-3; 7 bases are shared with TRBD2. CDR3 length: 13 residues. V trimming: 7 bases; J trimming: 1 base; junction bases outside the gene matches: 2. Germline V gives CDR1 MNHEY, CDR2 SVGAGI. Written as DNA, the CDR3 is TGTGCCAGCATGGGGGGGGGCACAGATACGCAGTATTTT. Translation gives CASMGGGTDTQYF.

This chain joins TRBV10-3 and TRBJ1-6; no firm D call. CDR1 is ENHRY and CDR2 is SYGVKD in the germline V gene. Trimming stripped 5 bases from V and 7 bases from J, with 9 bases between. The CDR3 totals 13 residues. CDR3: CAISPQENSPLHF. The CDR3 DNA is TGTGCCATCAGTCCCCAGGAAAATTCACCCCTCCACTTT.

The V call is TRBV11-3, the J call TRBJ2-1; weak D call: TRBD2 (5 bases). Germline V CDR1 and CDR2: SGHNT, YENEEA. The CDR3 loop spans 15 amino acids. V gave up 3 bases and J gave up 6 bases, with 15 bases separating them. CDR3 DNA sequence: TGTGCCAGCAGCTTGGGTTTAGCGAGTGTCAATGAGCAGTTCTTC. Translated, it gives CASSLGLASVNEQFF.

This clone appeared a single time. This chain links TRBV30 with TRBJ1-2; possibly TRBD1 for D (5 bases). Germline CDR1 reads GTSNPN; CDR2 reads SVGIG (reference sequence). The CDR3 runs to 14 residues. Between the trimmed V and J ends, which lost 3 bases and 2 bases, there was a span of 13 bases. The CDR3 loop reads CAWSRQPPNYGYTF. The CDR3, as DNA: TGTGCCTGGAGCAGACAGCCACCGAACTATGGCTACACCTTC.

This clone was detected only once. The chain has TRBV3-1 (or the pseudogene TRBV3-2) and TRBJ2-2; 11 nucleotides match TRBD1. Trimming at V came to 6 bases and at J to 5 bases, leaving 8 bases not matched to a gene. Per the germline V gene, CDR1 is LGHDT and CDR2 is YNNKEL (reference sequence). The CDR3 loop spans 16 amino acids. The CDR3 nucleotides are TGTGCCAGCAGAGAACACGGGACAGGGGGAACCGGGGAGCTGTTTTTT. Residues: CASREHGTGGTGELFF.

This clone appeared a single time. The junction shows a germline mismatch at one end, possibly a read error. V gene TRBV6-8 combines with J gene TRBJ1-2; 8 bases are shared with TRBD1. The germline V gene encodes CDR1 MNHGY and CDR2 SAAAGT. CDR3 length: 18 residues. CDR3 coding DNA: TGTGCCAGCAGTAACTCAGCCCCTTCAGGGGGCCCGTCGTATGGCTACACCTTC. Protein: CASSNSAPSGGPSYGYTF.

The rearrangement uses TRBV20-1 and TRBJ1-5; possible D gene TRBD1, 5 bases. CDR1 is DFQATT and CDR2 is SNEGSKA in the germline V gene (reference sequence). The CDR3 runs 13 residues. The germline V and J ends were trimmed by 3 bases and 8 bases, with 14 bases remaining between them. The CDR3 loop reads CSASVPGAEPQHF. The CDR3 DNA follows: TGCAGTGCTAGTGTCCCTGGGGCGGAGCCCCAGCATTTT.

This clone was found once. J is TRBJ2-3 and V is TRBV7-2; TRBD2 aligns across 13 bases. Germline trimming cut 5 bases from V and 6 bases from J; bases unmatched to any gene: 14. The CDR3 totals 18 residues. CDR1 is SGHTA, CDR2 FQGNSA, per germline. CDR3 sequence (DNA): TGTGCCAGCAGCCCAGGACTAGCGGGGGCCATGGGGTTGGATACGCAGTATTTT. Translating gives CASSPGLAGAMGLDTQYF.

This sequence joins TRBV11-2 and TRBJ1-1; tentatively, D is TRBD1 (5 bases). Germline assignment: CDR1 SGHAT and CDR2 FQNNGV. Between the trimmed V and J ends, which lost 5 bases and 7 bases, there was a span of 17 bases. The CDR3 sequence is 14 residues long. The CDR3 bases are TGTGCCAGCAGCCTGGGATTCGGGGGGGATGAAGCTTTCTTT. Residues: CASSLGFGGDEAFF.

The V call is TRBV18, the J call TRBJ2-5; D unresolved. The CDR3 runs to 14 residues. Per germline, CDR1 KGHSH and CDR2 LQKENI. V shed 5 bases and J shed 1 base, with 11 bases lying between them. The CDR3 DNA is TGTGCCAGCTCATCCGAGCAGGCCCAAGAGACCCAGTACTTC. Translating gives CASSSEQAQETQYF. Using reference TRBV18 and TRBJ2-5 for the parts outside the CDR3, the full variable domain is NAGVMQNPRHLVRRRGQEARLRCSPMKGHSHVYWYRQLPEEGLKFMVYLQKENIIDESGMPKERFSAEFPKEGPSILRIQQVVRGDSAAYFCASSSEQAQETQYFGPGTRLLVL.

The rearrangement uses TRBV28 and TRBJ2-5, with D possibly TRBD2 on 5 matching bases. Germline-derived CDR1 and CDR2 are MDHEN and SYDVKM. V dropped 6 bases and J dropped 4 bases, with 15 bases sitting between them. The CDR3 spans 14 residues. The CDR3 DNA reads TGTGCCAGCAGCCCGGGGTCTCGGGGAGAGACCCAGTACTTC. Translation gives CASSPGSRGETQYF.

The J gene is TRBJ2-7, the V gene TRBV3-1 (or the pseudogene TRBV3-2), with a weak D call TRBD2 (5 bases). Germline V gene data show CDR1 as LGHDT and CDR2 as YNNKEL (reference sequence). Between the trimmed V and J ends, which lost 0 bases and 4 bases, there was a span of 7 bases. The CDR3 consists of 13 residues. DNA of the CDR3: TGTGCCAGCAGCCAAGAGGGAGAATACGAGCAGTACTTC. Translation gives CASSQEGEYEQYF.

This clone was recorded only once. The chain links TRBV27 to TRBJ1-1, with D possibly being TRBD1 (5 bases). The CDR3 is made up of 13 amino acids. Germline CDR1 reads MNHEY; CDR2 reads SMNVEV (reference sequence). The V gene lost 6 bases and the J gene lost 1 base, with 9 bases spanning the gap. CDR3 residues: CASREQGNTEAFF. The CDR3 DNA reads as TGTGCCAGCAGAGAGCAGGGGAACACTGAAGCTTTCTTT.

This clone was detected a few times. This chain connects TRBV15 to TRBJ1-1; D gene unclear. Germline V CDR1 and CDR2: LNHNV, YYDKDF (reference sequence). V gave up 0 bases and J gave up 11 bases, with 10 bases separating them. This CDR3 has 12 amino acids. In nucleotides, the CDR3 is TGTGCCACCAGCAGAGAACGGGGTGTGGCTTTCTTT. It translates to CATSRERGVAFF.

There are a few counts of this clone. This CDR3 is CASRLAGDSPLHF. The DNA of the CDR3 is TGTGCAAGTCGCCTAGCGGGCGATTCACCCCTCCACTTT. The chain is built from TRBV12-2 and TRBJ1-6; the table gives TRBD1 as D, unverified against the DNA. TRBV12-2 is labeled a pseudogene. This CDR3 region has 13 residues.

The rearrangement links TRBV18 to TRBJ1-1, with TRBD1 identical over 7 bases. From germline, CDR1 is KGHSH and CDR2 LQKENI. The CDR3 has 15 amino acids. The ends lost 2 bases at V and 2 bases at J; junction bases unmatched: 5. The CDR3 DNA follows: TGTGCCAGCTCACCATTTGGGACAGCAAACACTGAAGCTTTCTTT. Protein sequence: CASSPFGTANTEAFF.

This chain links TRBV21-1 with TRBJ1-5. TRBV21-1 is classified as a pseudogene. This CDR3 is built from 13 residues. CDR3 nucleotide sequence: TGTGCCAGCAGGTCCACTCCCTATCAGCCCCAGCATTTT. Translating gives CASRSTPYQPQHF.